The entry below describes one T cell receptor (beta chain). Profiled with immunoSEQ multiplex PCR; TCRdb holds only in-frame clones, not every one. The sample has approximately 300,000 clones, 90% seen once. This entry comes from a study of blood T cell repertoires in COVID-19. Study context: COVID-19 samples, acute and convalescent, were from the United States, Italy and Spain.

In germline, CDR1 is MGHRA, CDR2 YSYEKL. The junction had 3 bases not matched to a gene; V was cut back by 4 bases and J by 6 bases. The CDR3 runs to 12 residues. This TCR was sampled from a woman aged 30 to 39 with COVID-19, enrolled during active disease. The V and J genes are TRBV4-1 and TRBJ2-7, with 7 bases matching TRBD1. What was sequenced was peripheral blood. The CDR3: CASSRQGREQYF. The CDR3 coding sequence is TGCGCCAGCAGCCGACAGGGACGCGAGCAGTACTTC.